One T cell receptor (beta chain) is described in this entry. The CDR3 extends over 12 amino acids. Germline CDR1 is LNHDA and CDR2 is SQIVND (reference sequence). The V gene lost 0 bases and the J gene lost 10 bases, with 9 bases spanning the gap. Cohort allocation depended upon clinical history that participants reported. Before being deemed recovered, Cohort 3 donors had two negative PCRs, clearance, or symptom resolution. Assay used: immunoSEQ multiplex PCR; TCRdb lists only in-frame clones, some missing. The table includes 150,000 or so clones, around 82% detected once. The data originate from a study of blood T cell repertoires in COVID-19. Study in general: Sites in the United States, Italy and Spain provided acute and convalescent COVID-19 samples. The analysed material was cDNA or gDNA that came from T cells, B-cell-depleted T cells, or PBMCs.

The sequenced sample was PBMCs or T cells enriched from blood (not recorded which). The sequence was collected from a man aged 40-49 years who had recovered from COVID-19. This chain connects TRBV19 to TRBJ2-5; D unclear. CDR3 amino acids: CASSIDGHVQYF. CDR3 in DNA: TGTGCCAGTAGTATAGATGGGCATGTCCAGTACTTC. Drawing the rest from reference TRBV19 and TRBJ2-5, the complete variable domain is DGGITQSPKYLFRKEGQNVTLSCEQNLNHDAMYWYRQDPGQGLRLIYYSQIVNDFQKGDIAEGYSVSREKKESFPLTVTSAQKNPTAFYLCASSIDGHVQYFGPGTRLLVL.